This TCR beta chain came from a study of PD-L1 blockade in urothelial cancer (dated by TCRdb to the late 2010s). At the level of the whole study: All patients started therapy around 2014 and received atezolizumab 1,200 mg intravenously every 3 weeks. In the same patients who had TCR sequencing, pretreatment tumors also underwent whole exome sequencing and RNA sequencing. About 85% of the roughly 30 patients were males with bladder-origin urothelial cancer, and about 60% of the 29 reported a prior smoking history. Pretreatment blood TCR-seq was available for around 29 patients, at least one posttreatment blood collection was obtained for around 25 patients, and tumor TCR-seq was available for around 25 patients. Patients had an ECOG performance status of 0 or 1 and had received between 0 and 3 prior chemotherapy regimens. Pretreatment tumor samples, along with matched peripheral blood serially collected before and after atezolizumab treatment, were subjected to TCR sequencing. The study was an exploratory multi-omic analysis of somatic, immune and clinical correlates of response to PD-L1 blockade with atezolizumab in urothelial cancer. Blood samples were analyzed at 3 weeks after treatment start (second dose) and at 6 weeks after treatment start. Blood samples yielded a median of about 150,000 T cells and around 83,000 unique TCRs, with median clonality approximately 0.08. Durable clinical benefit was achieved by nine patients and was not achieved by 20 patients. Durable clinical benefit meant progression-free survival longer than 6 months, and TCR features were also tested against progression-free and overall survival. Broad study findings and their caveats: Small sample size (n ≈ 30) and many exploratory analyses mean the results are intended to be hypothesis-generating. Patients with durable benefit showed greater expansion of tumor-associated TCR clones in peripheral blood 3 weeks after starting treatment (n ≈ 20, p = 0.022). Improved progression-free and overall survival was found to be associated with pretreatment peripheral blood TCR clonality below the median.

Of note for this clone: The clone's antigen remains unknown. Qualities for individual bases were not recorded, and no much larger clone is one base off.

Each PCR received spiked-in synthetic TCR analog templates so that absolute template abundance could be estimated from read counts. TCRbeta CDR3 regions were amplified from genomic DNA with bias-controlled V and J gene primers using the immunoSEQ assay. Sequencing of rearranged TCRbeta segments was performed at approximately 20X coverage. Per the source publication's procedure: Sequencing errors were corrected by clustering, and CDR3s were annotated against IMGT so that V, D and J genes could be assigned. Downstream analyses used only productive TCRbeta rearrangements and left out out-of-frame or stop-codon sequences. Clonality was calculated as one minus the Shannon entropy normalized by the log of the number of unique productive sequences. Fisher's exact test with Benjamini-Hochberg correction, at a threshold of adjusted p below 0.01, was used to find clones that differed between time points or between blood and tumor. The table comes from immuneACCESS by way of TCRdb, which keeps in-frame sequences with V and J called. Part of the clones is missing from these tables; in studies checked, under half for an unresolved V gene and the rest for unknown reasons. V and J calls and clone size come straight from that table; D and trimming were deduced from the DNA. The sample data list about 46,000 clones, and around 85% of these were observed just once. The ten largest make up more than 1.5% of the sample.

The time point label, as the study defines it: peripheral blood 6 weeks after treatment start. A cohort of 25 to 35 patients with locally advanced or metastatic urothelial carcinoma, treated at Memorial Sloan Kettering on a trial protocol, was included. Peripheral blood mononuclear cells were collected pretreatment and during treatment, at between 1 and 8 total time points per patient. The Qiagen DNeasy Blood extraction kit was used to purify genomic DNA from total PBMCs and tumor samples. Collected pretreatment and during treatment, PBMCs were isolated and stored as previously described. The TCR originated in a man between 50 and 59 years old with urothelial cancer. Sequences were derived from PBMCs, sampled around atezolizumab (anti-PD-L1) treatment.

Here the CDR3 is given as CASSLRLGGTGSPYGYTF. Read as DNA, the sequence is TGTGCCAGCAGCTTAAGACTTGGGGGGACAGGGTCTCCATATGGCTACACCTTC. Here the chain combines TRBV7-4 and TRBJ1-2, with 9 central nucleotides matching TRBD1. Looking up the germline V gene yields CDR1 SGHVT and CDR2 SQSDAQ. Germline trimming: 2 bases from V, 5 bases from J; junction bases outside gene matches: 15. The CDR3 covers 18 residues, taking in both the cysteine and the phenylalanine. Only the CDR3 DNA is retained, 54 bases long and in frame from the first base.